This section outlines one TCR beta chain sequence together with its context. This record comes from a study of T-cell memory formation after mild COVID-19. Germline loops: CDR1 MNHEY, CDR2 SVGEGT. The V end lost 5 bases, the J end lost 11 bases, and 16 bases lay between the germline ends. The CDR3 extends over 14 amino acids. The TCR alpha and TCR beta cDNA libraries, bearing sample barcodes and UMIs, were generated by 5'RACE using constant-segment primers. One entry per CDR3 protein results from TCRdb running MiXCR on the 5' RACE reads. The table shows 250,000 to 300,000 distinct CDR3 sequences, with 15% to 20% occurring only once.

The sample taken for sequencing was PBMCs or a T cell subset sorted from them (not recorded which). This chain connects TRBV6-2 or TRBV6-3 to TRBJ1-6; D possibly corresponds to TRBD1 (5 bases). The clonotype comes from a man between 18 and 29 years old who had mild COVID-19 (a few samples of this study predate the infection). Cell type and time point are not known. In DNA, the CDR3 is TGTGCCAGCAGTACCCGGGGACCGGTGGCACCCCTCCACTTT. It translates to CASSTRGPVAPLHF.